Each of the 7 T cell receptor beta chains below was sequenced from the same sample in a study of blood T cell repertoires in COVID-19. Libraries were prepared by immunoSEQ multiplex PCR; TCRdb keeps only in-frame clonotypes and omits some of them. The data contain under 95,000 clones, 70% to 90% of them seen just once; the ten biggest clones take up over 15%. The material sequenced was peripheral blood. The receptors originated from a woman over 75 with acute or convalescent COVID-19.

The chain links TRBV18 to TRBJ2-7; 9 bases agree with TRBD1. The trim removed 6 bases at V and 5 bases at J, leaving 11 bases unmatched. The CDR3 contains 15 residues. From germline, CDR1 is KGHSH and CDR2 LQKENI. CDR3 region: CASSRKLDRGHEQYF. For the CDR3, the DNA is TGTGCCAGCTCGAGAAAGCTGGACAGGGGCCACGAGCAGTACTTC.

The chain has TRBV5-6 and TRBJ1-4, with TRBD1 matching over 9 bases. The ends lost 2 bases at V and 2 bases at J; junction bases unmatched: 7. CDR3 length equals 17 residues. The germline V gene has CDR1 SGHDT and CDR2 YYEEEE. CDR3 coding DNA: TGTGCCAGCAGCTTCCCCGGACAGGGGCGGACTAATGAAAAACTGTTTTTT. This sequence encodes CASSFPGQGRTNEKLFF.

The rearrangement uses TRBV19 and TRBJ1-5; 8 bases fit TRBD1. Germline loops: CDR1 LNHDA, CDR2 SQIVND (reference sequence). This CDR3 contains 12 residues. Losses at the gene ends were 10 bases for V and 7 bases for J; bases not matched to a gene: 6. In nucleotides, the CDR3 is TGTGCCACCTCGGACAGGGACCAGCCCCAGCATTTT. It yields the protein CATSDRDQPQHF.

Written as DNA, the CDR3 is TGTGCTAGTGGCCCAACCGGGACAGCCAATCAGCCCCAGCATTTT. Encoded protein: CASGPTGTANQPQHF. The chain recombines TRBV12-5 with TRBJ1-5; 7 nucleotides agree with TRBD1. Germline V gives CDR1 LGHNT, CDR2 FRNRAP. This CDR3 contains 15 residues. V gave up 6 bases and J gave up 3 bases; unmatched junction bases: 8.

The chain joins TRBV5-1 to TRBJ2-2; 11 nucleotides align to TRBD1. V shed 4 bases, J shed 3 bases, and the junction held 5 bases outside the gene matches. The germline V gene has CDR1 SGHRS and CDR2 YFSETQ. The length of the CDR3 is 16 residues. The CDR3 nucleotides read TGCGCCAGCAGCCCGGGGACAGGGGGGGACACCGGGGAGCTGTTTTTT. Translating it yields CASSPGTGGDTGELFF.

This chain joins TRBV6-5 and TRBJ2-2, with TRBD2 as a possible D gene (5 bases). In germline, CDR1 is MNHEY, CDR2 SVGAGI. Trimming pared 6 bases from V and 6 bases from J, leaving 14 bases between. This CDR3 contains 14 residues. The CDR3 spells CASRTTGSSGELFF. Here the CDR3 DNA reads TGTGCCAGCAGAACGACGGGGTCATCCGGGGAGCTGTTTTTT.

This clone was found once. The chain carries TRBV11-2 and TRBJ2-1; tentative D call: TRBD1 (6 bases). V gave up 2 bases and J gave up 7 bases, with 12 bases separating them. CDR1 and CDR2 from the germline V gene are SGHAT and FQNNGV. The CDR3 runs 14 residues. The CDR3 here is CASSLTGFWNEQFF. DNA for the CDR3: TGTGCCAGCAGCTTAACAGGGTTTTGGAATGAGCAGTTCTTC. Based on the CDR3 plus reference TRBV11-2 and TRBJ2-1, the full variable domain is EAGVAQSPRYKIIEKRQSVAFWCNPISGHATLYWYQQILGQGPKLLIQFQNNGVVDDSQLPKDRFSAERLKGVDSTLKIQPAKLEDSAVYLCASSLTGFWNEQFFGPGTRLTVL.